Detailed here is one T cell receptor (beta chain). Its antigen is as yet unknown. The data originate from a study of CD8 T cell repertoires and HIV-1 epitope variants. Study background: Controls included no peptide, Ebola AY9 epitope, and a CMV, EBV, flu pool.

Using immunoSEQ multiplex PCR, the repertoire was profiled, and TCRdb retains in-frame clones only, with some absent. The table lists 3,900 or so clones, around two thirds of them singletons, with roughly 40% in the top ten. The junction had 10 bases not matched to a gene; V was cut back by 1 base and J by 6 bases. The CDR3 is 17 amino acids. Germline CDR1 is SNHLY and CDR2 is FYNNEI. This clonotype originated in a male donor with HIV. This chain connects TRBV2 to TRBJ2-1; 9 bases agree with TRBD2. Sample: cultured CD8+ T cells derived from PBMCs. The CDR3 coding sequence is TGTGCCAGCAGTGAAGGTGCAGCGGGACTAGCAAGCAATGAGCAGTTCTTC. This translates into CASSEGAAGLASNEQFF.